This is a list of T cell receptor beta chains from one sample in a study of T cells in Graves' hyperthyroidism and ophthalmopathy. TCRdb reprocessed the multiplex PCR reads with MiXCR, giving one entry per CDR3 protein. The data contain about 420,000 distinct CDR3 sequences, approximately 15% of them seen just once; the ten biggest clones take up 5.3%. The sample comprised blood. These receptors were collected from a woman aged 18-29 years with Graves' hyperthyroidism. The CDR3 runs from the conserved cysteine through the conserved F or W. The order of the fields is V gene, D gene, J gene, clone size, CDR3 DNA, CDR3 protein. The D gene is left open where the match is weak. Expanded clones are given a class, and other clones once, few, many or no size at all.

V: TRBV4-1; D: .; J: TRBJ2-7; size: many; DNA: TGCGCCAGCAGCCAAGATACGGCAGGGCTCTCCTACGAGCAGTACTTC; CDR3: CASSQDTAGLSYEQYF
V: TRBV24-1; D: .; J: TRBJ2-3; size: many; DNA: TGTGCCACCAGTGACCCCCCGGGCGGTCCGCCCACAGATACGCAGTATTTT; CDR3: CATSDPPGGPPTDTQYF
V: TRBV4-3; D: TRBD1; J: TRBJ2-7; size: .; DNA: TGCGCCAGCAGCCAAGATTCGACAGGGAACTCCTACGAGCAGTACTTC; CDR3: CASSQDSTGNSYEQYF
V: TRBV5-1; D: TRBD2; J: TRBJ2-3; size: .; DNA: TGCGCCAGCAGCACCTCACTAGCGGGAGCCTTAGATACGCAGTATTTT; CDR3: CASSTSLAGALDTQYF
V: TRBV4-2; D: TRBD2; J: TRBJ2-1; size: many; DNA: TGTGCCAGCAGCCAAGATCTAGGAGCTAGCGGACGCAATGAGCAGTTCTTC; CDR3: CASSQDLGASGRNEQFF
V: TRBV20-1; D: .; J: TRBJ2-7; size: many; DNA: TGCAGTGCCACCCAGGGGGGTCCCTACGAGCAGTACTTC; CDR3: CSATQGGPYEQYF
V: TRBV10-1; D: TRBD1; J: TRBJ1-5; size: few; DNA: TGCGCCAGCGTGGAGAGACAGGGTTTAACGAGCAATCAGCCCCAGCATTTT; CDR3: CASVERQGLTSNQPQHF
V: TRBV6-2/TRBV6-3; D: TRBD1; J: TRBJ1-1; size: many; DNA: TGTGCCAGCAGGCCGGGACAGGGTCACACTGAAGCTTTCTTT; CDR3: CASRPGQGHTEAFF
V: TRBV19; D: TRBD2; J: TRBJ2-7; size: .; DNA: TGTGCCAGCTCACCGGGGAGCGGGAGGGAAACCTACGAGCAGTACTTC; CDR3: CASSPGSGRETYEQYF
V: TRBV7-9; D: TRBD1; J: TRBJ2-7; size: .; DNA: TGTGCCAGCAGCTTAGGTGCCAGGGGGTCCTACGAGCAGTACTTC; CDR3: CASSLGARGSYEQYF
V: TRBV19; D: .; J: TRBJ2-2; size: few; DNA: TGTGCCAGTACAAACAGAAGGGACACCGGGGAGCTGTTTTTT; CDR3: CASTNRRDTGELFF
V: TRBV12-3/TRBV12-4; D: TRBD1; J: TRBJ1-2; size: few; DNA: TGTGCCAGCAGTTGGGGCAGGGGGCAGTATGGCTACACCTTC; CDR3: CASSWGRGQYGYTF
V: TRBV10-3; D: TRBD1; J: TRBJ1-5; size: few; DNA: TGTGCCATCAGTGAGTTGGACAGGGGTAATCAGCCCCAGCATTTT; CDR3: CAISELDRGNQPQHF
V: TRBV7-9; D: .; J: TRBJ2-1; size: many; DNA: TGTGCCAGCAGCTTCCCCCCAAGGACCCCCACCTACAATGAGCAGTTCTTC; CDR3: CASSFPPRTPTYNEQFF
V: TRBV30; D: .; J: TRBJ2-7; size: many; DNA: TGTGCCTGGAGTGTTGACAGAGACTACGAGCAGTACTTC; CDR3: CAWSVDRDYEQYF
V: TRBV2; D: .; J: TRBJ1-2; size: many; DNA: TGTGCCAGCAGGGAGACTCGGCGGCAGGACTATGGCTACACCTTC; CDR3: CASRETRRQDYGYTF
V: TRBV20-1; D: .; J: TRBJ1-1; size: many; DNA: TGCAGTGCTAAACAGGGTCAGTCGGACACTGAAGCTTTCTTT; CDR3: CSAKQGQSDTEAFF
V: TRBV19; D: TRBD1; J: TRBJ1-2; size: .; DNA: TGTGCCAGTAGTATATTTACAGGGGCTGACTATGGCTACACCTTC; CDR3: CASSIFTGADYGYTF